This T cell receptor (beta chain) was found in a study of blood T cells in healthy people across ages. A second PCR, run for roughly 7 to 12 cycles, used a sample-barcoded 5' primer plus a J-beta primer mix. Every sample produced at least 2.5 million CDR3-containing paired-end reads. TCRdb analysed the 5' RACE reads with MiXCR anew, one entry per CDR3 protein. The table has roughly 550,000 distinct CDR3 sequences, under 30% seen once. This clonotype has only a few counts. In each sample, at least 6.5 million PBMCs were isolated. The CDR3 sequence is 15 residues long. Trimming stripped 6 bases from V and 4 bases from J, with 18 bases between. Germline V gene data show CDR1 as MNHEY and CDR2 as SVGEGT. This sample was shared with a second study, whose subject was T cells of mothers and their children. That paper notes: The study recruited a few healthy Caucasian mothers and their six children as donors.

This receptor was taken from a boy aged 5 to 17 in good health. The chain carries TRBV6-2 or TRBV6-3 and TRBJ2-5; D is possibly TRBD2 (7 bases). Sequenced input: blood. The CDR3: CASRLAGLGGETQYF. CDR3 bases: TGTGCCAGCAGATTAGCGGGCCTAGGGGGAGAGACCCAGTACTTC.